Each of the 30 T cell receptor beta chains below was sequenced from the same sample in a study of shared clonotypes between healthy human individuals. TCRdb's table, derived via immunoSEQ multiplex PCR, lists solely in-frame clones and lacks some. The sample shows fewer than 3 million clones, 85% to 95% of them seen only once. Sequencing was done on a sample of naive CD4+ T cells from PBMCs. Regarding subset: CD45RA+ positively selected. These receptor sequences come from a man aged 18 to 30 in good health. Some clones in this sample may be carry-over from other donors' samples.

This clone was seen just once. The chain employs TRBV19 and TRBJ2-7; D remains ambiguous. Trimming removed 6 bases from V and 2 bases from J, with 17 bases in between. CDR1 LNHDA and CDR2 SQIVND come from the germline V gene (reference sequence). There are 15 residues in the CDR3. In DNA, the CDR3 is TGTGCCAGTAGCCCCCAGGCGGCCGAAGCCTACGAGCAGTACTTC. This encodes CASSPQAAEAYEQYF.

The chain combines TRBV19 with TRBJ2-7, with D hard to call. The CDR3 consists of 13 residues. The V end lost 4 bases, the J end lost 0 bases, and 7 bases lay between the germline ends. The germline gives CDR1 LNHDA, CDR2 SQIVND (reference sequence). CDR3 amino acids: CASSSGPSYEQYF. The DNA of the CDR3 is TGTGCCAGTAGTAGTGGGCCCTCCTACGAGCAGTACTTC.

This clone was recorded only once. The rearrangement uses TRBV7-6 and TRBJ1-2; D is ambiguous. CDR1 is SGHVS and CDR2 is FNYEAQ in the germline V gene. The CDR3 totals 13 residues. V was trimmed by 4 bases and J by 4 bases, leaving 10 bases between them. This CDR3 is CASSSARSYGYTF. CDR3 bases: TGTGCCAGCAGCTCCGCTAGAAGCTATGGCTACACCTTC.

This rearrangement joins TRBV5-1 to TRBJ1-2, with a weak D call TRBD1 (5 bases). There are 13 residues in the CDR3. Germline lookup yields CDR1 SGHRS and CDR2 YFSETQ. V dropped 4 bases and J dropped 2 bases, with 9 bases sitting between them. The CDR3 is CASSPDKNYGYTF. For the CDR3, the DNA is TGCGCCAGCAGCCCGGACAAGAACTATGGCTACACCTTC. Variable domain in full (rest from reference TRBV5-1 and TRBJ1-2): KAGVTQTPRYLIKTRGQQVTLSCSPISGHRSVSWYQQTPGQGLQFLFEYFSETQRNKGNFPGRFSGRQFSNSRSEMNVSTLELGDSALYLCASSPDKNYGYTFGSGTRLTVV.

Note on this clone: The sample holds other DNA sequences that translate to the same CDR3. The DNA of the CDR3 is TGCGCCAGCAGCCTGATACCCTCTGGGGCCAACGTCCTGACTTTC. Its translation: CASSLIPSGANVLTF. This chain joins TRBV5-1 and TRBJ2-6; D remains unclear. CDR1 is SGHRS, CDR2 YFSETQ, per germline. The V end was cut by 4 bases, the J end by 0 bases, with 8 bases between. The CDR3 totals 15 residues.

The rearrangement joins TRBV14 to TRBJ2-5, with D maybe TRBD2 (5 bases). The CDR3 has 16 residues. V was shortened by 5 bases and J by 1 base, with 17 bases between the two germline ends. The germline CDR1 and CDR2 sequences are SGHDN and FVKESK. The CDR3 reads CASSVGVGRIQETQYF. The CDR3 nucleotides are TGTGCCAGCAGCGTCGGGGTCGGCAGAATCCAAGAGACCCAGTACTTC.

The rearrangement joins TRBV5-5 to TRBJ2-6, with 7 bases that match TRBD1. Looked up from germline, CDR1 is SGHKS and CDR2 is YYEKEE (reference sequence). The CDR3 totals 16 residues. The ends lost 4 bases at V and 2 bases at J; junction bases unmatched: 6. For the CDR3, the DNA is TGTGCCAGCAGCAAGAGAGGGGGCGCTGGGGCCAACGTCCTGACTTTC. Translation gives CASSKRGGAGANVLTF. Full variable domain (outside the CDR3, taken from reference TRBV5-5 and TRBJ2-6): DAGVTQSPTHLIKTRGQQVTLRCSPISGHKSVSWYQQVLGQGPQFIFQYYEKEERGRGNFPDRFSARQFPNYSSELNVNALLLGDSALYLCASSKRGGAGANVLTFGAGSRLTVL.

To note about this clone: Other nucleotide sequences from this sample produce the same CDR3. The genes are TRBV28 and TRBJ1-2; D remains unclear. Germline CDR1 is MDHEN and CDR2 is SYDVKM. CDR3 length: 14 residues. Trimming removed 6 bases at V and 0 bases at J, with 11 bases between. The CDR3 DNA reads as TGTGCCAGCAGCCCCGGATCAGCTAACTATGGCTACACCTTC. Amino acid sequence: CASSPGSANYGYTF.

The rearrangement joins TRBV4-2 to TRBJ2-5, with 10 bases that match TRBD2. Germline loops: CDR1 LGHNA, CDR2 YNFKEQ. CDR3 length equals 15 residues. V shed 1 base and J 5 bases; nucleotides not matched to a gene: 4. CDR3 DNA: TGTGCCAGCAGCCAAGCGAAAGCGGGAGGGGAGACCCAGTACTTC. The encoded protein is CASSQAKAGGETQYF.

Regarding this clone: Other DNA sequences in the sample encode the same CDR3. The V call is TRBV18, the J call TRBJ2-7, with a tentative D call TRBD1 (5 bases). CDR3 length equals 13 residues. V was shortened by 3 bases and J by 4 bases, with 10 bases between the two germline ends. CDR1 is KGHSH and CDR2 is LQKENI in the germline V gene. The CDR3 region is CASSPRDTYEQYF. In DNA, the CDR3 is TGTGCCAGCTCACCCAGGGATACGTACGAGCAGTACTTC. The complete variable domain, with remaining parts taken from reference TRBV18 and TRBJ2-7, reads NAGVMQNPRHLVRRRGQEARLRCSPMKGHSHVYWYRQLPEEGLKFMVYLQKENIIDESGMPKERFSAEFPKEGPSILRIQQVVRGDSAAYFCASSPRDTYEQYFGPGTRLTVT.

J is TRBJ2-1 and V is TRBV7-2, with D possibly TRBD2 on 6 matching bases. This CDR3 contains 14 residues. Germline V gene lookup returns CDR1 SGHTA and CDR2 FQGNSA. Trimming took off 3 bases at V and 2 bases at J, with 8 bases between the two ends. DNA of the CDR3: TGTGCCAGCAGCTTGGGAGGCACCTACAATGAGCAGTTCTTC. Its protein is CASSLGGTYNEQFF.

The chain uses TRBV29-1 and TRBJ2-5, with D possibly being TRBD2 (6 bases). The V end lost 4 bases, the J end lost 3 bases, and 9 bases lay between the germline ends. The length of the CDR3 is 12 residues. Germline CDR1 and CDR2: SQVTM and ANQGSEA. CDR3 loop: CSVAGVEETQYF. The CDR3 DNA follows: TGCAGCGTTGCGGGGGTAGAAGAGACCCAGTACTTC. Full variable domain (rest looked up from reference TRBV29-1 and TRBJ2-5): SAVISQKPSRDICQRGTSLTIQCQVDSQVTMMFWYRQQPGQSLTLIATANQGSEATYESGFVIDKFPISRPNLTFSTLTVSNMSPEDSSIYLCSVAGVEETQYFGPGTRLLVL.

This chain connects TRBV29-1 to TRBJ2-1; 11 nucleotides agree with TRBD2. This CDR3 has 13 residues. Germline lookup yields CDR1 SQVTM and CDR2 ANQGSEA. The junction had 3 bases not matched to a gene; V was cut back by 7 bases and J by 4 bases. The CDR3: CSAGLAEYNEQFF. In nucleotides, the CDR3 is TGCAGCGCGGGACTAGCGGAATACAATGAGCAGTTCTTC.

The chain combines TRBV11-3 with TRBJ2-7; D possibly uses TRBD1 or TRBD2 (5 bases each). Per germline, CDR1 SGHNT and CDR2 YENEEA. The CDR3 contains 15 residues. The germline V and J ends were trimmed by 1 base and 1 base, with 11 bases remaining between them. The CDR3 here is CASSLAPGRSYEQYF. CDR3 in DNA: TGTGCCAGCAGCTTAGCCCCGGGACGATCCTACGAGCAGTACTTC.

This chain joins TRBV28 and TRBJ1-2; 9 nucleotides line up with TRBD1. The length of the CDR3 is 14 residues. In germline, CDR1 is MDHEN, CDR2 SYDVKM. The J segment lost 6 bases and the V segment lost 5 bases, leaving 7 bases of the junction unmatched. The CDR3 DNA reads as TGTGCCAGCAGTCCCACGGACAGGGGCCATGGCTACACCTTC. Translated, it gives CASSPTDRGHGYTF.

On this clone itself: This sample also contains other DNA sequences that code for the same CDR3. The chain recombines TRBV5-8 with TRBJ2-1; D is perhaps TRBD1 (5 bases). The V gene's germline CDR1 is SGHTS and CDR2 YDEGEE. The CDR3 is 14 residues long. The V end was cut by 0 bases, the J end by 2 bases, with 6 bases between. The CDR3, as DNA: TGTGCCAGCAGCTTGGTCAGGGCCTACAATGAGCAGTTCTTC. This sequence encodes CASSLVRAYNEQFF.

The chain recombines TRBV9 with TRBJ2-1; TRBD2 matches 8 bases. With V trimmed by 1 base and J by 5 bases, 8 bases remained unmatched. The CDR3 covers 16 residues. The germline CDR1 and CDR2 sequences are SGDLS and YYNGEE. The CDR3 is CASSVSQAGGNNEQFF. In DNA form, the CDR3 reads TGTGCCAGCAGCGTATCACAGGCGGGAGGAAACAATGAGCAGTTCTTC.

The V call is TRBV7-6, the J call TRBJ2-3, with TRBD2 matching over 9 bases. J gave up 0 bases and V 3 bases, and 4 bases lay outside the gene matches. The CDR3 contains 16 residues. CDR1 is SGHVS and CDR2 is FNYEAQ in the germline V gene. The CDR3 sequence is CASSFGLATSTDTQYF. The CDR3 nucleotides are TGTGCCAGCAGCTTTGGACTAGCGACTAGCACAGATACGCAGTATTTT.

The CDR3 DNA reads as TGTGCCAGCAGCTTGTTTACAGAGAACTATGGCTACACCTTC. It codes for CASSLFTENYGYTF. The chain carries TRBV5-5 and TRBJ1-2; D unclear. The CDR3 loop spans 14 amino acids. CDR1 SGHKS and CDR2 YYEKEE come from the germline V gene (reference sequence). V was shortened by 1 base and J by 2 bases, with 9 bases between the two germline ends.

This chain connects TRBV11-3 to TRBJ2-1, with 7 nucleotides matching TRBD2. Germline CDR1 and CDR2: SGHNT and YENEEA. This CDR3 is 16 amino acids long. Unmatched junction bases numbered 7, after V lost 5 bases and J lost 0 bases. This chain's CDR3 is CASSPTLADSYNEQFF. The CDR3 DNA reads as TGTGCCAGCAGCCCAACCCTAGCGGACTCCTACAATGAGCAGTTCTTC.

This clone came up once. The J gene is TRBJ2-2, the V gene TRBV19, with no clear D. With 7 bases removed from V and 5 bases from J, the gap between germline ends came to 5 bases. The CDR3 is 11 amino acids. Germline assignment: CDR1 LNHDA and CDR2 SQIVND (reference sequence). CDR3 coding DNA: TGTGCCAGTATGATTACCGGGGAGCTGTTTTTT. Its protein is CASMITGELFF.

The chain has TRBV4-1 and TRBJ2-3; a weak D match, TRBD1 (6 bases). The length of the CDR3 is 16 residues. The V end lost 2 bases, the J end lost 5 bases, and 17 bases lay between the germline ends. Germline values: CDR1 MGHRA, CDR2 YSYEKL. The CDR3 coding sequence is TGCGCCAGCAGCCAATCGGGGACATCCCGAGGAGATACGCAGTATTTT. Its translation: CASSQSGTSRGDTQYF.

The chain joins TRBV7-9 to TRBJ2-5; 7 bases agree with TRBD2. The CDR3 length is 16 residues. CDR1 and CDR2 from the germline V gene are SEHNR and FQNEAQ (reference sequence). V lost 2 bases to trimming and J lost 5 bases; unmatched junction nucleotides: 11. The CDR3 DNA is TGTGCCAGCAGCTTATGGCTTGGTCAGGGAGGGGAGACCCAGTACTTC. Its translation is CASSLWLGQGGETQYF.

This chain links TRBV5-1 with TRBJ1-4; no definite D call. Trimming cost V 2 bases and J 8 bases, with 16 bases left between them. Per germline, CDR1 SGHRS and CDR2 YFSETQ. This CDR3 is 15 amino acids long. This CDR3 is CASSFRGVAEEKLFF. CDR3 in DNA: TGCGCCAGCAGCTTCCGAGGCGTAGCTGAAGAAAAACTGTTTTTT.

The chain links TRBV6-5 to TRBJ2-2; 7 positions match TRBD2. From germline, CDR1 is MNHEY and CDR2 SVGAGI. With V trimmed by 4 bases and J by 4 bases, 3 bases remained unmatched. This CDR3 has 14 residues. The CDR3 DNA sequence: TGTGCCAGCAGTTCGACTAGCTTCACCGGGGAGCTGTTTTTT. Translating gives CASSSTSFTGELFF.

The genes are TRBV30 and TRBJ1-5; tentative D call: TRBD1 (5 bases). V lost 5 bases, J lost 4 bases, and 15 bases lay in between. The CDR3 sequence is 14 residues long. CDR1 is GTSNPN and CDR2 is SVGIG in the germline V gene (reference sequence). CDR3 amino acids: CAWGRRVGNQPQHF. DNA for the CDR3: TGTGCCTGGGGACGCAGGGTAGGAAATCAGCCCCAGCATTTT.

The chain employs TRBV13 and TRBJ1-1, with a tentative D call TRBD1 (6 bases). The CDR3 contains 13 residues. Germline V gene data show CDR1 as PRHDT and CDR2 as FYEKMQ (reference sequence). Trimming removed 5 bases from V and 5 bases from J, with 12 bases in between. The DNA of the CDR3 is TGTGCCAGCAGCCGAACAGGGTTTACTGAAGCTTTCTTT. Residues: CASSRTGFTEAFF.

The genes are TRBV27 and TRBJ2-7, with 8 bases that match TRBD1. The CDR3 length is 15 residues. J was trimmed by 3 bases and V by 2 bases; bases with no gene match: 6. Germline V lookup: CDR1 MNHEY, CDR2 SMNVEV (reference sequence). CDR3 protein: CASSLRRTGRYEQYF. CDR3 DNA: TGTGCCAGCAGTTTACGACGGACAGGGCGCTACGAGCAGTACTTC.

The chain has TRBV5-4 and TRBJ2-4; possibly TRBD1 for D (5 bases). V was pared by 4 bases and J by 2 bases, with 10 bases between. The length of the CDR3 is 14 residues. The germline CDR1 and CDR2 sequences are SGHNT and YYREEE (reference sequence). The CDR3 DNA follows: TGTGCCAGCAGCCCCCAGGGTACCAAAAACATTCAGTACTTC. It codes for CASSPQGTKNIQYF.

This chain joins TRBV19 and TRBJ2-3; D call uncertain. The CDR3 spans 16 residues. Germline V gene lookup returns CDR1 LNHDA and CDR2 SQIVND (reference sequence). Trimming stripped 5 bases from V and 0 bases from J, with 15 bases between. This CDR3 is CASSPRRRPSTDTQYF. The CDR3 DNA is TGTGCCAGTAGTCCCAGACGGCGGCCGAGCACAGATACGCAGTATTTT.